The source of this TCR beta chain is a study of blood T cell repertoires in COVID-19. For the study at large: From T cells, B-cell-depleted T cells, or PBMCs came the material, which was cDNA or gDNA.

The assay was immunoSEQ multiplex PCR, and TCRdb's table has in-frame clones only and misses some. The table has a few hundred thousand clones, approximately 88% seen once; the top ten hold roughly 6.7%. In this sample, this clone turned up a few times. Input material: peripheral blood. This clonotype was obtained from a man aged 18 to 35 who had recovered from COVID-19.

CDR3 region: CASSYREYQPQHF. The DNA of the CDR3 is TGTGCCAGCTCTTACAGGGAATATCAGCCCCAGCATTTT. The V and J genes are TRBV27 and TRBJ1-5; tentative D call: TRBD1 (6 bases). The CDR3 has 13 amino acids. CDR1 and CDR2 (germline): MNHEY, SMNVEV (reference sequence). Trimming removed 8 bases from V and 5 bases from J, with 13 bases in between.